This TCR beta chain was identified during a study of beta chain features in type 1 diabetes (dated by TCRdb to 2016 to 2019). About the full investigation: Mean age, gender distribution, total cell number and subset yield were not different between patients and healthy donors. A total of around 110,000,000 sorted cells were examined across all samples, and RNA yield correlated strongly with the number of cells per subset. The study compared TCRB repertoires of sorted circulating CD4+ T cell subsets between recently diagnosed type 1 diabetes patients and matched healthy donors. Regulatory and stem cell-like memory subsets were isolated from only 8 patients and roughly eight healthy donors, whereas naive and central memory subsets came from all 30 or so donors. Here is what the overall study found, with its caveats: Because cDNA rather than genomic DNA was sequenced, highly expressing activated cells could have been over-represented, although no difference in activation and CD3 levels was found between groups. In all four CD4+ subsets, TCRB CDR3 length was moderately but significantly shorter in type 1 diabetes patients. Shorter templates might be favored by PCR, yet because patient and control samples were amplified and corrected together, any such skew would affect both groups equally. Naive, central memory and regulatory TCRB repertoires appeared more similar among patients than among healthy donors. Only small numbers of individuals were included in the HLA sub-analyses, which left unresolved whether HLA type had any influence on TCRB rearrangement. Patients with type 1 diabetes made fewer insertions and deleted more nucleotides at VDJ recombination sites, implying thymic rearrangement abnormalities.

The entire amount of isolated RNA was reverse transcribed using the High Capacity cDNA Reverse Transcription Kit, so the sequenced TCRB transcripts were expressed ones. Deep immunoSEQ sequencing was applied to naive, central memory and regulatory T cell samples, giving an average of about 3.7 million total reads per sample. After sorted cells were lysed in RLT buffer, RNA was extracted with DNase-treated RNeasy Micro or Mini kits, with the choice depending on cell number. Each cell subset was processed on its own to prevent cross-contamination, while patient and healthy donor samples were processed together. The immunoSEQ multiplex PCR was used to amplify TCRB sequences from cDNA, yielding 87-bp fragments that span the CDR3 region. Sequencing of the amplicons was performed on the Illumina HiSeq platform. For the original study's pipeline: PCR bias was computationally corrected using synthetic template baselines, reads within Hamming distance 2 were collapsed, and singletons that could not be merged were discarded. Reads were aligned against IMGT so that V, D and J genes, CDR3 length and insertions or deletions at six rearrangement sites could be assigned. Clonotype counts were normalized to sorted cell number within each subset before computing true diversity and Gini coefficients with the tcR R package. Repertoire sharing was quantified using the overlap coefficient calculated on TCRB nucleotide sequences. TCRdb holds this immuneACCESS table with in-frame rearrangements only. Some clones are missing; in checked studies, unresolved V genes explain under half, and the rest has no known cause. That table furnishes V, J and clone size, whereas the DNA furnished D and trimming. The sample records about 140,000 clones, less than 9% of which are singletons. The top ten constitute 1.1% to 1.5% of the sample.

Each donor gave one peripheral blood draw, roughly 0.11 L on average, collected into heparinised tubes. A BD FACSAria II was used to sort naive, central memory, regulatory and stem cell-like memory CD4+ T cells with a panel that included CD45RO, CCR7, CD25, CD127, CD95 and CD27. Every sorted population had a purity above 95%. Right away, PBMCs were isolated by Lymphoprep density gradient centrifugation and were stained directly, with no culture step. To minimize batch effects, samples were stained and sorted in pairs, one healthy donor with one patient per experiment. The germline V gene gives CDR1 as MDHEN and CDR2 as SYDVKM. Taken from cysteine to phenylalanine, the CDR3 has 17 residues. The kept DNA is CDR3 alone, 51 bases in frame from the first base. V is cut back by 5 bases and J by 3 bases, with 8 bases in the junction unmatched. This clone was seen more than once but under ten times. Its antigen is unknown. Base qualities are not at hand, and no much larger clone is one base apart.

The sample consisted of central memory CD4+ T cells from blood. This receptor was taken from a young woman in good health. The V gene is TRBV28 and the J gene is TRBJ2-7, with TRBD2 matching 15 junction bases. The CDR3 region reads CASSPPGLAGGHYEQYF. The nucleotide sequence is TGTGCCAGCAGTCCCCCGGGACTAGCGGGAGGTCACTACGAGCAGTACTTC.